The 5 T cell receptor beta chains listed next were all sequenced from one sample in a study of cytomegalovirus exposure and HLA in healthy donors. Primers for the PCR totalled 60 Vbeta and 13 Jbeta. TCRdb's table, derived via immunoSEQ multiplex PCR, lists solely in-frame clones and lacks some. The data show 60,000 to 75,000 clones, 72% seen once. Sequenced input: PBMCs. The source is a woman in her 40s in good health and CMV-seropositive.

The chain has TRBV6-6 and TRBJ1-5, with 8 positions matching TRBD1. J lost 4 bases, V lost 6 bases, and 8 bases had no gene match. This CDR3 contains 15 residues. The germline V gene encodes CDR1 MNHNY and CDR2 SVGAGI (reference sequence). The CDR3 is CASSYAGGRNQPQHF. CDR3 DNA: TGTGCCAGCAGCTACGCAGGGGGCAGGAATCAGCCCCAGCATTTT.

The V and J genes are TRBV7-3 and TRBJ2-1; TRBD2 matches at 7 bases. With V trimmed by 2 bases and J by 4 bases, 5 bases remained unmatched. The CDR3 sequence is 15 residues long. CDR1 and CDR2 (germline): SGHTA, FQGTGA. CDR3 bases: TGTGCCAGCAGCTTAGACCGGGGACTATACAATGAGCAGTTCTTC. Translation gives CASSLDRGLYNEQFF.

The chain combines TRBV5-1 with TRBJ2-3, with D tentatively TRBD2 (6 bases). CDR1 and CDR2 (germline): SGHRS, YFSETQ. The ends were cut back, 0 bases at V and 0 bases at J, with 11 bases in the middle. The CDR3 covers 16 residues. The CDR3 sequence is CASSLAGGISTDTQYF. CDR3 sequence (DNA): TGCGCCAGCAGCTTGGCCGGCGGGATTAGCACAGATACGCAGTATTTT.

V gene TRBV5-4 combines with J gene TRBJ2-3; TRBD2 matches 15 bases. CDR3 size: 16 residues. V was pared by 4 bases and J by 6 bases, with 6 bases of the junction left unmatched. Germline CDR1 is SGHNT and CDR2 is YYREEE (reference sequence). CDR3 loop: CASSQGLAGGLDTQYF. CDR3 nucleotide sequence: TGTGCCAGCAGCCAAGGACTAGCGGGGGGGTTGGATACGCAGTATTTT.

This clone was recorded once. In the same sample, other DNA sequences code for this CDR3. This chain uses TRBV2 with TRBJ2-7; possible D gene TRBD1, 5 bases. Germline loops: CDR1 SNHLY, CDR2 FYNNEI. V lost 5 bases to trimming and J lost 0 bases, with 5 bases between them. This CDR3 contains 12 residues. The chain's CDR3 is CASSRGSYEQYF. CDR3 DNA: TGTGCCAGCAGTAGGGGCTCCTACGAGCAGTACTTC.